This T cell receptor (beta chain) was sequenced for a study of PD-L1 blockade in urothelial cancer. On the study more broadly: Blood was analyzed 3 weeks (second dose) and 6 weeks after treatment start. A median blood sample held approximately 140,000 T cells and around 80,000 unique TCRs. Study-level findings and limits: The study found that durable-benefit patients expanded tumor-associated blood clones more at 3 weeks.

This clone was seen a handful of times. What it binds is not known. Patients yielded 1 to 8 samples each, pretreatment and on-treatment. The method was immunoSEQ multiplex PCR; TCRdb's version includes in-frame clones alone and lacks a portion of them. The sample lists about 24,000 clones; about 83% were seen once. The germline V gene has CDR1 ENHRY and CDR2 SYGVKD. V shed 8 bases, J shed 5 bases, and the junction held 3 bases outside the gene matches. This CDR3 has 13 amino acids. The V and J genes are TRBV10-3 and TRBJ2-1, with TRBD2 matching 10 bases. The sample in question was PBMCs, obtained around atezolizumab (anti-PD-L1) treatment. The TCR was taken from a man aged 45-65 years with urothelial cancer. The CDR3 region has the DNA TGTGCCATCCTAGCGGGGGAGAACAATGAGCAGTTCTTC. This codes for CAILAGENNEQFF.